A selection of T cell receptor beta chains follows, all from one sample in a study of CD8 T cells in Susac syndrome. TCRdb reprocessed the immunoSEQ multiplex PCR reads via MiXCR and lists one record per CDR3 protein. The profile shows 300,000 to 350,000 distinct CDR3 sequences, roughly nine tenths of them singletons. Input material: CD4+ T cells from PBMCs. The origin of the receptors is a human donor with multiple sclerosis. The conserved cysteine and the conserved F or W are not part of the CDR3 here. Only some rows state a clone size, as once, few, many or a class for expanded clones.

cdr3_aa | clone_size | j_call | cdr3_length | v_call
ASSLQLAGDTEAF | - | TRBJ1-1 | 13 | TRBV19
ASSQGMGFNTGELF | - | TRBJ2-2 | 14 | TRBV3-1
SAARPSGGQETQY | - | TRBJ2-5 | 13 | TRBV20-1
SATPGRGDEQF | - | TRBJ2-1 | 11 | TRBV20-1
ASSLTLGQGGNTIY | - | TRBJ1-3 | 14 | TRBV7-2
ASSSRQGGDNEQF | - | TRBJ2-1 | 13 | TRBV7-9
ASRRDVYNEQF | - | TRBJ2-1 | 11 | TRBV5-1
SARTSTSGADNEQF | - | TRBJ2-1 | 14 | TRBV20-1
ASSDRIANTGELF | once | TRBJ2-2 | 13 | TRBV18
ASSLAAGALNTEAF | - | TRBJ1-1 | 14 | TRBV12-3/TRBV12-4
ASTGWTSGGQETQY | once | TRBJ2-5 | 14 | TRBV19
ASSPGLAGITDTQY | - | TRBJ2-3 | 14 | TRBV2
ASSMARDGPQH | - | TRBJ1-5 | 11 | TRBV19
ASSPGRNSNQPQH | - | TRBJ1-5 | 13 | TRBV12-3/TRBV12-4
ASSLGAGGKNEQF | - | TRBJ2-1 | 13 | TRBV12-3/TRBV12-4
ASGAADEQY | - | TRBJ2-7 | 9 | TRBV19
SARDVAGGNQPQH | once | TRBJ1-5 | 13 | TRBV20-1
ASQSRDRGNTGELF | once | TRBJ2-2 | 14 | TRBV2
ASSIMGGSNQPQH | - | TRBJ1-5 | 13 | TRBV19
ASSYSGNYEQY | - | TRBJ2-7 | 11 | TRBV6-5
AWSMTASSYNSPLH | - | TRBJ1-6 | 14 | TRBV30
ASRRDRSYEQY | few | TRBJ2-7 | 11 | TRBV12-3/TRBV12-4
ASSYPGEDRGYT | - | TRBJ1-2 | 12 | TRBV6-6
SRTSGRYNEQF | - | TRBJ2-1 | 11 | TRBV20-1